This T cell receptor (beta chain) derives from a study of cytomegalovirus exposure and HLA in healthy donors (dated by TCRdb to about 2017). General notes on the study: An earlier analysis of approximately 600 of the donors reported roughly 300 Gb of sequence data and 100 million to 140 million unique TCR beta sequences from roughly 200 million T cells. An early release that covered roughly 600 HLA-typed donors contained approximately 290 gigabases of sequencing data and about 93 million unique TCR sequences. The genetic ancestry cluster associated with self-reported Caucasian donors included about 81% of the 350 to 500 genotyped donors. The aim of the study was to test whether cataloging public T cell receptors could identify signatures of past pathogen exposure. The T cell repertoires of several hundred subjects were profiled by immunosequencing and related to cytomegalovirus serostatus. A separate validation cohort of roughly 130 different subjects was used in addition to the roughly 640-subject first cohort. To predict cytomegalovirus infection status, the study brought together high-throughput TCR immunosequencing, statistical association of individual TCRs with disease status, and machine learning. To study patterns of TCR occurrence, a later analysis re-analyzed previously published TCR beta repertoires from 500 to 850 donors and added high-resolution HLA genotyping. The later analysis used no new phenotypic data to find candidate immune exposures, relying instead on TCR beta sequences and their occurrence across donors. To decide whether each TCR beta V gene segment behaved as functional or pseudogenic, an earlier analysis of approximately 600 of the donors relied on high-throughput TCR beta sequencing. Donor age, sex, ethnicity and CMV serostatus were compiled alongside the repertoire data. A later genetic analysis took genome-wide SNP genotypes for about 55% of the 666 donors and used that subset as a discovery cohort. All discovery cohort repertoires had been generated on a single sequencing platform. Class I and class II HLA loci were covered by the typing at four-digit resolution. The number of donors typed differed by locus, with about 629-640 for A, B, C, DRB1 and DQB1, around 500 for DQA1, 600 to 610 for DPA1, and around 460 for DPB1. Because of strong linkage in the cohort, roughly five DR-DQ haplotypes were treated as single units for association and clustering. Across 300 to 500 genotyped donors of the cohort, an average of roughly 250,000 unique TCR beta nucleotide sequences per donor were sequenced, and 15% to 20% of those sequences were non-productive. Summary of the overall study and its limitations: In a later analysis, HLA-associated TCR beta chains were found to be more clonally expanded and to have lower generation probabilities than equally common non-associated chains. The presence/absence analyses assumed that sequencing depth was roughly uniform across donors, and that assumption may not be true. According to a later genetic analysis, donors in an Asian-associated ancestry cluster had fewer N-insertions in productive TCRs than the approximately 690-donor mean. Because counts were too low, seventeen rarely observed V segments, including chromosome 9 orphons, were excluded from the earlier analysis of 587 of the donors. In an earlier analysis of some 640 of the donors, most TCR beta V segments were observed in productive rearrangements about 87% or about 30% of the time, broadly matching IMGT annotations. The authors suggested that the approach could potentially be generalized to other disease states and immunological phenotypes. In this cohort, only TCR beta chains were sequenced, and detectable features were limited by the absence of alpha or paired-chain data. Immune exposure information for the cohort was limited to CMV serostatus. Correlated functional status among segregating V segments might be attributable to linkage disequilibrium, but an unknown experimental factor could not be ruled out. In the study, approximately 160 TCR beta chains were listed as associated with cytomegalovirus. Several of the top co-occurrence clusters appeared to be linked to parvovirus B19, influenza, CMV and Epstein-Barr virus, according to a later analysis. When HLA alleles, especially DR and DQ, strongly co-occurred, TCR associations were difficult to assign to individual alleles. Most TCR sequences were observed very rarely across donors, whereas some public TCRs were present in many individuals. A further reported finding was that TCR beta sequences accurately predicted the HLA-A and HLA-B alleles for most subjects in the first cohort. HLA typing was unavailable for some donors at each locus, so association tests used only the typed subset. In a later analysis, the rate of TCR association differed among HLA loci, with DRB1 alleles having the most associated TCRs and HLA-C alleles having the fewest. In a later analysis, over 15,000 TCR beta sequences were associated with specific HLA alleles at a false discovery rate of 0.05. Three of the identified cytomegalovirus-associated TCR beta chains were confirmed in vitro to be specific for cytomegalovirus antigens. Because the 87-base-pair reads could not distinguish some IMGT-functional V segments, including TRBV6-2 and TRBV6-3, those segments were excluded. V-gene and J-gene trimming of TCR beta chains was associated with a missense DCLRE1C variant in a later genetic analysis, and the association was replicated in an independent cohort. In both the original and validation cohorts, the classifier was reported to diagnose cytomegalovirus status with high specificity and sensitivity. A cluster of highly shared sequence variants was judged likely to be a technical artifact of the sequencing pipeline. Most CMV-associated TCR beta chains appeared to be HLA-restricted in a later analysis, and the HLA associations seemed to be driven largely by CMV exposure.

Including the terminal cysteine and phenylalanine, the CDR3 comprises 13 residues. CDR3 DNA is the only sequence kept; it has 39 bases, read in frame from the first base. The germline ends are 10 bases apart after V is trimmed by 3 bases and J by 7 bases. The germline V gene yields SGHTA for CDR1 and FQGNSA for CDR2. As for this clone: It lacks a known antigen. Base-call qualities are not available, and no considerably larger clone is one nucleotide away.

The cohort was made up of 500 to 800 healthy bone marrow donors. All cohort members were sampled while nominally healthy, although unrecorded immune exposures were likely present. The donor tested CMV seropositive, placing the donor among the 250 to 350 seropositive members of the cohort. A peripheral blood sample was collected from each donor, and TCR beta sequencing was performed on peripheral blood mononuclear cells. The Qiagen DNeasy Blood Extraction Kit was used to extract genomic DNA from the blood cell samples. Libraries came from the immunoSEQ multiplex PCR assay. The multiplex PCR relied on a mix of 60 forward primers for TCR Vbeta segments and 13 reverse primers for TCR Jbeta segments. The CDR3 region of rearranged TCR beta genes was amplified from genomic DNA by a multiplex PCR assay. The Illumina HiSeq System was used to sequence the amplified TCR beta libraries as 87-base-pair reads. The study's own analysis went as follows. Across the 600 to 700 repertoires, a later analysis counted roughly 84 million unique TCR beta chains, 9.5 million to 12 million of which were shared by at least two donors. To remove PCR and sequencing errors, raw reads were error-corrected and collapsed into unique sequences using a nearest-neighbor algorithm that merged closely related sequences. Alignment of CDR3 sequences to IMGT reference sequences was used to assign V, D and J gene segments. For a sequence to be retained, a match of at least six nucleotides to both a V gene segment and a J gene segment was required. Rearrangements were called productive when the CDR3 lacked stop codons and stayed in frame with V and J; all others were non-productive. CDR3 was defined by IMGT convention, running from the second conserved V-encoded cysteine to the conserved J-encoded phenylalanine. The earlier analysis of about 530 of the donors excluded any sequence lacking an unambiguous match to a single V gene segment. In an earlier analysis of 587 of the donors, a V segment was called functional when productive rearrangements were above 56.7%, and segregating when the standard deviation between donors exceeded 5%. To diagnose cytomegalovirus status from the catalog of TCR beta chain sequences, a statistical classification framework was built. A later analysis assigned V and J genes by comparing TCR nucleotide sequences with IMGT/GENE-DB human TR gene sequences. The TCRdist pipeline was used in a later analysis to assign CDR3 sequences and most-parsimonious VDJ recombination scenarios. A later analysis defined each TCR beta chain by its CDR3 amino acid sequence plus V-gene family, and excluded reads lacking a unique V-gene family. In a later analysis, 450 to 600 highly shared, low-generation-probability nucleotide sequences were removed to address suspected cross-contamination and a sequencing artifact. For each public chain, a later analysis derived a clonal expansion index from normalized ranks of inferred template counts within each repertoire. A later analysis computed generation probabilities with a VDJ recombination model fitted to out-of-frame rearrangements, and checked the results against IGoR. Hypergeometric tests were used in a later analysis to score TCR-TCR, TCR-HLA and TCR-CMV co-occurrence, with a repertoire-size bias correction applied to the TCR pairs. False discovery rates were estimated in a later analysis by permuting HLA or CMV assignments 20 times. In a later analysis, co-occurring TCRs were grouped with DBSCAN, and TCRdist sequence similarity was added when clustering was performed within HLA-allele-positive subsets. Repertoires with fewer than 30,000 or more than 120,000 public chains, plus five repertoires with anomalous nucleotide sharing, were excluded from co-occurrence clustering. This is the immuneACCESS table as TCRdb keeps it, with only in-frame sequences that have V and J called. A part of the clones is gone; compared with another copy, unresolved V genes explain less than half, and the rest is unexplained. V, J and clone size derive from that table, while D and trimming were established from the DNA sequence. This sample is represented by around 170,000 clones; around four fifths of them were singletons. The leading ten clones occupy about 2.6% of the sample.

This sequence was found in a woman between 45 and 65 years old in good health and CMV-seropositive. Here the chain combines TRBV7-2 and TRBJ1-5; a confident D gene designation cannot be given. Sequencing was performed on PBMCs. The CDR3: CASSLGPTQPQHF. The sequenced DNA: TGTGCCAGCAGCTTGGGCCCGACGCAGCCCCAGCATTTT.